This T cell receptor beta chain was profiled in a study of shared clonotypes between healthy human individuals. The study, taken as a whole, reports: Lower generation probabilities were found for non-shared clonotypes than for those shared by all four donors.

Comments on this clone: As yet, its antigen is unknown. The same CDR3 also results from other DNA sequences found in this sample.

The naive CD8 population came from CD45RO-negative cells selected for CCR7, without terminally differentiated effector memory CD45RA+ cells. Several immunoSEQ plates held equal portions of the genomic DNA taken from each subset. Repertoires were generated with immunoSEQ multiplex PCR, while TCRdb's copy carries only in-frame clones and drops some. Found here are about 2.1 million clones, just over 90% of them singletons; the top ten hold over 1.5%. This sequence originates from a young man in good health. Some clones in this sample may be carry-over from other donors' samples. Sequencing used naive CD8+ T cells from PBMCs.

This CDR3 reads CASSAGTGYGYTF. In DNA form, the CDR3 reads TGTGCCAGCAGTGCCGGGACAGGGTATGGCTACACCTTC. The rearrangement uses TRBV6-4 and TRBJ1-2; 9 bases fit TRBD1. CDR3 length: 13 residues. In germline, CDR1 is MRHNA, CDR2 SNTAGT. The ends lost 4 bases at V and 5 bases at J; junction bases unmatched: 2.